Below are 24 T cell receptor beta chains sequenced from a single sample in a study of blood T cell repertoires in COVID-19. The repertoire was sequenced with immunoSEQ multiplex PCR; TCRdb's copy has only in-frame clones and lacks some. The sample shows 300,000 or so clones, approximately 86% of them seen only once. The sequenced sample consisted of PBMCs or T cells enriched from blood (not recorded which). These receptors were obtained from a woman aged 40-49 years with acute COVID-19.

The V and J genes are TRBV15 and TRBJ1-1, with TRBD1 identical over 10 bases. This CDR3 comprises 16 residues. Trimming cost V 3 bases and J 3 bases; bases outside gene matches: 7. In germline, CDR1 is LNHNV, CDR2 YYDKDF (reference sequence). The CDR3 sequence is CATSSRDRGFHTEAFF. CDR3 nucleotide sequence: TGTGCCACCAGCAGTCGGGACAGGGGTTTCCACACTGAAGCTTTCTTT.

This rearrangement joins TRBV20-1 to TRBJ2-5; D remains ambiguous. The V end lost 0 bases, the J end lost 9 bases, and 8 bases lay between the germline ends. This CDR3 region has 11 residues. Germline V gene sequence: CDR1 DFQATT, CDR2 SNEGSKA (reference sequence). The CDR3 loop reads CSARDERSQYF. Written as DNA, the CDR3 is TGCAGTGCTAGAGATGAACGGTCCCAGTACTTC.

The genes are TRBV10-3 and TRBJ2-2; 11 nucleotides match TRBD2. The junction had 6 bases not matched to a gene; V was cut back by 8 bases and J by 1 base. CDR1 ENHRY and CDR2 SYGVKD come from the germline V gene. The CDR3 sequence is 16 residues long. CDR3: CAILAGGKLNTGELFF. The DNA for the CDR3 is TGTGCCATCTTAGCGGGAGGGAAACTGAACACCGGGGAGCTGTTTTTT.

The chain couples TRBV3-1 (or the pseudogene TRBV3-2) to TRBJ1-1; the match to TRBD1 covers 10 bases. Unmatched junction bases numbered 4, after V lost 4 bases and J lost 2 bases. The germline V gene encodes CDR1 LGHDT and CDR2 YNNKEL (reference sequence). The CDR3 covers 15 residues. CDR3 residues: CASSPGQGLNTEAFF. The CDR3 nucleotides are TGTGCCAGCAGCCCGGGACAGGGGCTAAACACTGAAGCTTTCTTT.

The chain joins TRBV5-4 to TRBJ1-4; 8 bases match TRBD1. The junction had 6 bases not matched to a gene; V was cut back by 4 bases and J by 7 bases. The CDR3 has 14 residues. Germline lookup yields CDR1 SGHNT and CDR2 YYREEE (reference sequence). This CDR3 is CASSQTGEGEKLFF. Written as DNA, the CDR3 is TGTGCCAGCAGCCAGACAGGGGAGGGTGAAAAACTGTTTTTT.

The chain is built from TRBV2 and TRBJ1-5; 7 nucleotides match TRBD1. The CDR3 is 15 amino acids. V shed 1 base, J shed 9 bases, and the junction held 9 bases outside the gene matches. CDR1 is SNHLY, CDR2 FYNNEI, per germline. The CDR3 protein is CASSEGDSAWGPQHF. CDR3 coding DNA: TGTGCCAGCAGTGAAGGGGACAGCGCCTGGGGGCCCCAGCATTTT.

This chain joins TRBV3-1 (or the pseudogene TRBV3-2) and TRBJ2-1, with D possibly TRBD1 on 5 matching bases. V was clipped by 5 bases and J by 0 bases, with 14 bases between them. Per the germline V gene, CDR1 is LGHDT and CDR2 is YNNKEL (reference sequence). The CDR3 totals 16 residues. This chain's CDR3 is CASSAPTELSYNEQFF. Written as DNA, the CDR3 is TGTGCCAGCAGCGCCCCGACAGAGCTCTCCTACAATGAGCAGTTCTTC.

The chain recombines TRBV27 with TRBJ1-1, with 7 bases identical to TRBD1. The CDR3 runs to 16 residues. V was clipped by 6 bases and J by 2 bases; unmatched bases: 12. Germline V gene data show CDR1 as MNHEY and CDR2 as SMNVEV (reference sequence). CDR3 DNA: TGTGCCAGCAGGAGGGGGCAGGGGAAGGGTAACACTGAAGCTTTCTTT. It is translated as CASRRGQGKGNTEAFF.

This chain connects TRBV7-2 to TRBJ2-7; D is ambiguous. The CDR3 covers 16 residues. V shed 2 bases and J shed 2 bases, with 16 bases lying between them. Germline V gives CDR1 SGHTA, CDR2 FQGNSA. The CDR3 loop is CASSLLAEQPTYEQYF. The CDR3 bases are TGTGCCAGCAGCTTATTGGCAGAACAACCCACCTACGAGCAGTACTTC.

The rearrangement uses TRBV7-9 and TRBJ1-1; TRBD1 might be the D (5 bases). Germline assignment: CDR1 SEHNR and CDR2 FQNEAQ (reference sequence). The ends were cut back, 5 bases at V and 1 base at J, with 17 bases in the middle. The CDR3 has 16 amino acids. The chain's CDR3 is CASSALPGIANTEAFF. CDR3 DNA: TGTGCCAGCAGCGCCTTGCCAGGGATAGCGAACACTGAAGCTTTCTTT.

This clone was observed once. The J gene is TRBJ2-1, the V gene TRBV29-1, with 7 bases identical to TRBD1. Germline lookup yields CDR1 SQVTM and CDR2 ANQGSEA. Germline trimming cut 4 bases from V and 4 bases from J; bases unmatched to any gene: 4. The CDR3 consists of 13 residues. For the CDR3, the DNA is TGCAGCGTTGTGGACAGGCGATACAATGAGCAGTTCTTC. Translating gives CSVVDRRYNEQFF.

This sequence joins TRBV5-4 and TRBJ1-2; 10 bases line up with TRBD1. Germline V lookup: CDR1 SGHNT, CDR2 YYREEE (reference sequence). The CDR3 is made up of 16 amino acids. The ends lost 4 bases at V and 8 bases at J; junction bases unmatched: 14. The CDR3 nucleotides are TGTGCCAGCAGCCCAGTACCGGGACAGGGGACAGGGGGCTACACCTTC. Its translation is CASSPVPGQGTGGYTF. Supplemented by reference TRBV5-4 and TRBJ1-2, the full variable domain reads ETGVTQSPTHLIKTRGQQVTLRCSSQSGHNTVSWYQQALGQGPQFIFQYYREEENGRGNFPPRFSGLQFPNYSSELNVNALELDDSALYLCASSPVPGQGTGGYTFGSGTRLTVV.

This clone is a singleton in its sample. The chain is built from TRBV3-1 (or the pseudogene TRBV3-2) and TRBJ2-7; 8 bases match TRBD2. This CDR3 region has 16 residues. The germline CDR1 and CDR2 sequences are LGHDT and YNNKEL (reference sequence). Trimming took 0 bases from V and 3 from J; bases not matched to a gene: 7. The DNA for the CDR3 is TGTGCCAGCAGCCAAGACGGGTCCGGGACTAGCTACGAGCAGTACTTC. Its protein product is CASSQDGSGTSYEQYF.

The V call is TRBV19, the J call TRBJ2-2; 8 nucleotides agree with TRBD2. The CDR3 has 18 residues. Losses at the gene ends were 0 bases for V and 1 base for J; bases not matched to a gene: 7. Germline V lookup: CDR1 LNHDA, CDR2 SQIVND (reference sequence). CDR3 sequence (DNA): TGTGCCAGTAGTATAGACAGGGTAGCGGGAAAGAACACCGGGGAGCTGTTTTTT. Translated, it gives CASSIDRVAGKNTGELFF.

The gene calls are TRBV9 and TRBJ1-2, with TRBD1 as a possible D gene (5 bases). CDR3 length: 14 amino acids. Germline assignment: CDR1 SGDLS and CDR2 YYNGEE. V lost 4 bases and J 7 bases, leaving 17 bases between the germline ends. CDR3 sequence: CASSPNPGTGGYTF. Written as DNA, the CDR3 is TGTGCCAGCAGCCCGAATCCAGGAACAGGTGGCTACACCTTC.

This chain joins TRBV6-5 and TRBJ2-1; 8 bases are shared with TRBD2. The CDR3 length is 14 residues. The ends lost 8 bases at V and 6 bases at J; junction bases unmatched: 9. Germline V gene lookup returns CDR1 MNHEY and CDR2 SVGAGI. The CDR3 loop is CASLQGTRSNEQFF. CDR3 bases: TGTGCCAGCTTGCAGGGGACTAGATCCAATGAGCAGTTCTTC.

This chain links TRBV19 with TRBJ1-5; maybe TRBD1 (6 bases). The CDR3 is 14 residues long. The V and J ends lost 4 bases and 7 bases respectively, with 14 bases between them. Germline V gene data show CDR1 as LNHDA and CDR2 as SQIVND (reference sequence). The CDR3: CASSTDSPRQPQHF. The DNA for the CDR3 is TGTGCCAGTAGTACGGACAGTCCCAGGCAGCCCCAGCATTTT.

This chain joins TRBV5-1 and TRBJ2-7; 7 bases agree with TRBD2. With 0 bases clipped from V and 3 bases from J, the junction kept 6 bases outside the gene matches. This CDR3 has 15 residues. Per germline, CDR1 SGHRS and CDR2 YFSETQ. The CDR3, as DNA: TGCGCCAGCAGCTTGGAGGCGGGAGTAGTCTACGAGCAGTACTTC. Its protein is CASSLEAGVVYEQYF.

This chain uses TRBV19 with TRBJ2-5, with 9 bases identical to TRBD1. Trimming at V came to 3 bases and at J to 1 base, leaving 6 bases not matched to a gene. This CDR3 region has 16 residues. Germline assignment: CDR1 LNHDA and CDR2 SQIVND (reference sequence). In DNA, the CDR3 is TGTGCCAGTAGTATTGGGTGGGACAGGGCCCAAGAGACCCAGTACTTC. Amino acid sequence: CASSIGWDRAQETQYF.

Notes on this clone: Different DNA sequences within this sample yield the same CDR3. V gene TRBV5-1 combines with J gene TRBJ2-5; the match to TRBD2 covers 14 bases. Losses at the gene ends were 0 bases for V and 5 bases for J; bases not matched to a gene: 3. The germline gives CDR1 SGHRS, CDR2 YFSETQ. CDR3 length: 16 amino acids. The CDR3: CASSLGLAGGQETQYF. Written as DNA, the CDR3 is TGCGCCAGCAGCTTGGGACTAGCGGGGGGGCAGGAGACCCAGTACTTC.

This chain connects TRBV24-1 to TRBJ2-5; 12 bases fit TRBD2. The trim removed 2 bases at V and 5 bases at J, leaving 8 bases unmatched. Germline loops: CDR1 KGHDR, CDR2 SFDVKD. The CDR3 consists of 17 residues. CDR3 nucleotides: TGTGCCACCAGTGATTCGGCTAGCGGGAGGGCCTTGGAGACCCAGTACTTC. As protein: CATSDSASGRALETQYF.

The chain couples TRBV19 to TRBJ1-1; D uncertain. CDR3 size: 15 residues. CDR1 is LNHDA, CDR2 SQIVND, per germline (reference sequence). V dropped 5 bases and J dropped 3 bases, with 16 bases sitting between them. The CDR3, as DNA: TGTGCCAGTAGTCCGGCCAGTTTGGGAGACACTGAAGCTTTCTTT. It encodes CASSPASLGDTEAFF.

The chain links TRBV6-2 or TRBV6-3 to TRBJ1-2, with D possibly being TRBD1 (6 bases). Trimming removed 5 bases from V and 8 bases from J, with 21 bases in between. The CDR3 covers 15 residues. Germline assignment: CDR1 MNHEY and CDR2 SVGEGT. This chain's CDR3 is CASSDFGQRARGYTF. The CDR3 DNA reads TGTGCCAGCAGTGATTTCGGACAGCGAGCGAGAGGCTACACCTTC.

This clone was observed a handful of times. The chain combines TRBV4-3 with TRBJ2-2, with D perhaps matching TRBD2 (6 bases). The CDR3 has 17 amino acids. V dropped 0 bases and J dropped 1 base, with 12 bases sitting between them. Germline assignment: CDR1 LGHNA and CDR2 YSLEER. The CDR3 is CASSQEGGVGNTGELFF. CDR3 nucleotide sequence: TGCGCCAGCAGCCAAGAAGGAGGGGTGGGGAACACCGGGGAGCTGTTTTTT.